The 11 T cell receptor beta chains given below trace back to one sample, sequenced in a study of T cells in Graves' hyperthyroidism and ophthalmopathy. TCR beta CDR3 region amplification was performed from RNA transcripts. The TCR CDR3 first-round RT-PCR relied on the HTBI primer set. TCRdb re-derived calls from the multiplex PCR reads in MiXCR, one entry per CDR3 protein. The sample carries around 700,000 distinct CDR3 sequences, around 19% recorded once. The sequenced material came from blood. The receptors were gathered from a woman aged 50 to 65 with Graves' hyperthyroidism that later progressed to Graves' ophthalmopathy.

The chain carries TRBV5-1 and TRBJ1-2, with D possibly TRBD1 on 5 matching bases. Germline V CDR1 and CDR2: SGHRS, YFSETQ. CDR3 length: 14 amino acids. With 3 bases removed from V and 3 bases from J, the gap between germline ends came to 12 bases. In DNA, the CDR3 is TGCGCCAGCAGCTGGGCGGGAGGGGACTATGGCTACACCTTC. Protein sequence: CASSWAGGDYGYTF. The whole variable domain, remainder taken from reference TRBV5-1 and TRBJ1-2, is KAGVTQTPRYLIKTRGQQVTLSCSPISGHRSVSWYQQTPGQGLQFLFEYFSETQRNKGNFPGRFSGRQFSNSRSEMNVSTLELGDSALYLCASSWAGGDYGYTFGSGTRLTVV.

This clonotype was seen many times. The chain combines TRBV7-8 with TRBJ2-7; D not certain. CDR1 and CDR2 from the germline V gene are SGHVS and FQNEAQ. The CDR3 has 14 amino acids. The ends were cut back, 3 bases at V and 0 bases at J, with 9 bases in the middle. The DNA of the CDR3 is TGTGCCAGCAGCTTGGGTATCAGCTCCTACGAGCAGTACTTC. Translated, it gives CASSLGISSYEQYF.

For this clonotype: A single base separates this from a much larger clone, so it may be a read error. The CDR3, as DNA: TGCAGTGCTAGGACTAGGGGGAGGGCCTATGAGCAGTTCTTC. It encodes CSARTRGRAYEQFF. The chain uses TRBV20-1 and TRBJ2-1; D is possibly TRBD2 (7 bases). V shed 3 bases and J shed 8 bases, with 17 bases lying between them. CDR3 length: 14 residues. Germline V lookup: CDR1 DFQATT, CDR2 SNEGSKA (reference sequence).

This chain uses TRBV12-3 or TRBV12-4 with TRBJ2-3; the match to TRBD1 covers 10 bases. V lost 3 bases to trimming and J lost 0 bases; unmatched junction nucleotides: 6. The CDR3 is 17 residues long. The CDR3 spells CASSFLPGQGSTDTQYF. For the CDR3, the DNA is TGTGCCAGCAGTTTTCTTCCGGGACAGGGGAGCACAGATACGCAGTATTTT.

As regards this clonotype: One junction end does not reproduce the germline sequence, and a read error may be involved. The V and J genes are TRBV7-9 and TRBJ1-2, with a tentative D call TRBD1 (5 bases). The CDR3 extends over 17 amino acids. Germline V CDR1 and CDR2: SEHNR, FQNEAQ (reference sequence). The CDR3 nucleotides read TGTGCCGGCAGCTCCCACTGGTCGGACTCGGGGGACTATGGCTACACCTTC. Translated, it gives CAGSSHWSDSGDYGYTF.

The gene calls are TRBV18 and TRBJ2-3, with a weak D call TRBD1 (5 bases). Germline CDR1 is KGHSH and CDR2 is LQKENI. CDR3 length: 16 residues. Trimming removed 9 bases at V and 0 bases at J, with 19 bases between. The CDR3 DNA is TGTGCCAGTCTCGGTGGGCTGACAGTCAGCACAGATACGCAGTATTTT. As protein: CASLGGLTVSTDTQYF.

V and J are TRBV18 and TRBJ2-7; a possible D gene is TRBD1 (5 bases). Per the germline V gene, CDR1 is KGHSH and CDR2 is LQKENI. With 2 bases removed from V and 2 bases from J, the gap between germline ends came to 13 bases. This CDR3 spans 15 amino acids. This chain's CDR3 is CASSPDTLTAYEQYF. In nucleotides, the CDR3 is TGTGCCAGCTCACCAGACACTCTGACAGCCTACGAGCAGTACTTC.

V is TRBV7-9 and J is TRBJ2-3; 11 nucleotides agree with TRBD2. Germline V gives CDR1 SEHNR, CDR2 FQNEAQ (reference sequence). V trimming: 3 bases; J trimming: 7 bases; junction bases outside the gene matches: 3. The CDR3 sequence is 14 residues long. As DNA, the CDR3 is TGTGCCAGCAGCTTTAGCGGGGGGGCGAATACGCAGTATTTT. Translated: CASSFSGGANTQYF.

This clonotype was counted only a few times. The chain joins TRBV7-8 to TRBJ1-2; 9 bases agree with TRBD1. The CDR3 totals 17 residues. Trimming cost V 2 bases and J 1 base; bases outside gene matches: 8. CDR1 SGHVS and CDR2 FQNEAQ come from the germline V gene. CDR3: CASSLMSVTGGNYGYTF. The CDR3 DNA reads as TGTGCCAGCAGCTTAATGAGTGTGACAGGGGGTAACTATGGCTACACCTTC.

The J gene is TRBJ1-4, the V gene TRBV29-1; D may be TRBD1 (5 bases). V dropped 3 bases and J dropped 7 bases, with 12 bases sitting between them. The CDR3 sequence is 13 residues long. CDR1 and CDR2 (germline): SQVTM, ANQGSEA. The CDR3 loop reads CSVDGGVGEKLFF. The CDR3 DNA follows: TGCAGCGTTGATGGGGGTGTTGGTGAAAAACTGTTTTTT.

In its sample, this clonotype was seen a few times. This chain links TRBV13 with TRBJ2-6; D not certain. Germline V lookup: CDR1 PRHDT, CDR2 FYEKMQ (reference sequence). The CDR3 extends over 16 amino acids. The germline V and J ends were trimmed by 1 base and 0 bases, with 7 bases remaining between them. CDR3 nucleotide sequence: TGTGCCAGCAGCTTAGCAATGGGCTCTGGGGCCAACGTCCTGACTTTC. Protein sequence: CASSLAMGSGANVLTF.